This TCR beta chain was sequenced during a study of T cell responses to AZD1222 COVID-19 vaccine. At the level of the study: The study pooled second doses at about 4 or about 12 weeks. Findings and caveats of the study: Spike-specific TCR breadth and depth were elevated following two AZD1222 doses. Repertoire collection took place solely once the T cell response had peaked. Regions 160-218 and 743-854 held dominance among vaccine-associated CD4 TCRs, which spanned spike.

Turning to this clone: The antigen is not known.

Measured with immunoSEQ multiplex PCR; TCRdb has only the in-frame clones, and not every one. The top ten hold approximately 4.5% of the sample, which has 110,000 to 150,000 clones, approximately 91% seen once. The sample was peripheral blood, taken on day 0 of AZD1222 vaccination. This TCR came from an adult in good health.

This CDR3 reads CASSQTGGLRYGYTF. The CDR3 nucleotides read TGTGCCAGCAGTCAGACAGGGGGCCTGAGGTATGGCTACACCTTC. The chain uses TRBV6-5 and TRBJ1-2; 10 nucleotides align to TRBD1. This CDR3 spans 15 amino acids. V lost 5 bases to trimming and J lost 5 bases; unmatched junction nucleotides: 8. Germline values: CDR1 MNHEY, CDR2 SVGAGI.